This T cell receptor (beta chain) comes out of a study of blood T cell repertoires in COVID-19. Study at large: Samples of COVID-19 (acute and convalescent) were obtained from the United States, Italy and Spain. The cDNA or gDNA used as material had been derived from T cells, B-cell-depleted T cells, or PBMCs.

Trimming took off 3 bases at V and 6 bases at J, with 19 bases between the two ends. The germline CDR1 and CDR2 sequences are GTSNPN and SVGIG (reference sequence). The CDR3 contains 15 residues. Authors' processing steps: Reference gene primer amplification in the assay estimated nucleated cell counts. TCRdb keeps only in-frame clones here, not all; method: immunoSEQ multiplex PCR. Clonal size and the V and J genes are those of that table, whereas D and trimming came from the DNA. The sample includes around 200,000 clones, roughly 86% seen only once; the top ten take under 2%. This TCR derives from a man younger than 30 with active or convalescent COVID-19. The V and J genes are TRBV30 and TRBJ2-3; D might be TRBD2 (6 bases). Sequenced: peripheral blood. CDR3 residues: CAWRRVGLAFDTQYF. The CDR3 DNA follows: TGTGCCTGGAGGAGGGTGGGTCTAGCGTTTGATACGCAGTATTTT. The complete variable domain, with remaining parts taken from reference TRBV30 and TRBJ2-3, reads SQTIHQWPATLVQPVGSPLSLECTVEGTSNPNLYWYRQAAGRGLQLLFYSVGIGQISSEVPQNLSASRPQDRQFILSSKKLLLSDSGFYLCAWRRVGLAFDTQYFGPGTRLTVL.